This TCR beta chain was captured by sequencing in a study of blood T cell repertoires in COVID-19. Study summary: Both acute and convalescent COVID-19 samples were obtained from the United States, Italy and Spain.

The germline V and J ends were trimmed by 6 bases and 6 bases, with 14 bases remaining between them. In germline, CDR1 is LNHDA, CDR2 SQIVND (reference sequence). The length of the CDR3 is 13 residues. Original processing methods: Amplification with reference gene primers provided the estimates of nucleated cell counts. This table comes from immunoSEQ multiplex PCR, and its TCRdb copy is limited to in-frame clones, with some not included. Clone size and the V and J calls come from that table; the DNA yielded D and trimming. This table holds some 220,000 clones, 75% to 85% found once. The chain uses TRBV19 and TRBJ1-2; D remains ambiguous. The sequence was collected from a man aged 45 to 65 with active or convalescent COVID-19. Sequenced: peripheral blood. This CDR3 reads CASSPVGSHGYTF. The DNA for the CDR3 is TGTGCCAGTAGCCCCGTAGGGAGCCATGGCTACACCTTC.